A single sample is the source of the 19 T cell receptor beta chains below, sequenced in a study of Tregs in tolerant kidney transplant recipients. Clones were read by immunoSEQ multiplex PCR, and TCRdb kept only the in-frame ones, dropping some. The sample contains hundreds of thousands of clones, about 80% of which appear only once. Sequencing was carried out using CD4+ T cells from blood. The source is a human donor in good health.

The chain has TRBV5-1 and TRBJ2-1; 11 nucleotides line up with TRBD2. Per the germline V gene, CDR1 is SGHRS and CDR2 is YFSETQ. The CDR3 runs 22 residues. Trimming at V came to 6 bases and at J to 1 base, leaving 24 bases not matched to a gene. The CDR3 spells CASTKLTGTGGTSGESYNEQFF. In DNA, the CDR3 is TGCGCCAGCACCAAATTGACAGGGACTGGCGGGACTAGCGGAGAGTCCTACAATGAGCAGTTCTTC. Complete variable domain (other parts from reference TRBV5-1 and TRBJ2-1): KAGVTQTPRYLIKTRGQQVTLSCSPISGHRSVSWYQQTPGQGLQFLFEYFSETQRNKGNFPGRFSGRQFSNSRSEMNVSTLELGDSALYLCASTKLTGTGGTSGESYNEQFFGPGTRLTVL.

The CDR3, as DNA: TGTGCCAGTGGGAGACCAGGGGGGTTTAAGAATCAGCCCCAGCATTTT. This codes for CASGRPGGFKNQPQHF. The chain couples TRBV19 to TRBJ1-5; TRBD1 aligns across 7 bases. The ends lost 8 bases at V and 4 bases at J; junction bases unmatched: 14. Germline V gene sequence: CDR1 LNHDA, CDR2 SQIVND (reference sequence). The CDR3 has 16 amino acids. Looking up the rest from reference TRBV19 and TRBJ1-5 gives the full variable domain: DGGITQSPKYLFRKEGQNVTLSCEQNLNHDAMYWYRQDPGQGLRLIYYSQIVNDFQKGDIAEGYSVSREKKESFPLTVTSAQKNPTAFYLCASGRPGGFKNQPQHFGDGTRLSIL.

The chain is built from TRBV11-3 and TRBJ2-5; D gene unclear. The J call may be incorrect, as the DNA end agrees better with TRBJ2-7. Germline V gene lookup returns CDR1 SGHNT and CDR2 YENEEA. The CDR3 is 13 residues long. The CDR3 DNA reads TGTGCCAGCAGCTTAGGGGGCTCCTACGAGCAGTACTTC. It translates to CASSLGGSYEQYF.

The V and J genes are TRBV9 and TRBJ2-1, with 8 positions matching TRBD2. The CDR3 spans 16 residues. The V gene end was trimmed by 4 bases and the J gene end by 3 bases; junction bases not matched to a gene: 9. Germline CDR1 SGDLS, CDR2 YYNGEE. CDR3 loop: CASSPGGSGSYNEQFF. In DNA form, the CDR3 reads TGTGCCAGCAGCCCCGGGGGGAGCGGGAGCTACAATGAGCAGTTCTTC.

The chain carries TRBV7-2 and TRBJ2-2, with D possibly being TRBD1 or TRBD2 (5 bases each). CDR3 length: 15 residues. V was pared by 3 bases and J by 6 bases, with 14 bases between. Germline V gene sequence: CDR1 SGHTA, CDR2 FQGNSA. CDR3 nucleotides: TGTGCCAGCAGCTTGCGGGCTGGGGGAGCCGGGGAGCTGTTTTTT. It is translated as CASSLRAGGAGELFF.

The chain employs TRBV5-1 and TRBJ1-1, with TRBD1 identical over 9 bases. The junction had 3 bases not matched to a gene; V was cut back by 4 bases and J by 2 bases. The CDR3 contains 14 residues. The germline CDR1 and CDR2 sequences are SGHRS and YFSETQ. This CDR3 reads CASSQQGANTEAFF. The CDR3 DNA sequence: TGCGCCAGCAGCCAACAGGGGGCAAACACTGAAGCTTTCTTT.

V and J are TRBV9 and TRBJ1-4; D is undetermined. Germline-derived CDR1 and CDR2 are SGDLS and YYNGEE. The CDR3 runs to 15 residues. Trimming stripped 0 bases from V and 0 bases from J, with 6 bases between. The CDR3 region is CASSVDFATNEKLFF. As DNA, the CDR3 is TGTGCCAGCAGCGTAGATTTTGCAACTAATGAAAAACTGTTTTTT.

The CDR3 loop reads CASSPHATDTQYF. The CDR3 coding sequence is TGTGCCAGCTCACCCCACGCCACAGATACGCAGTATTTT. V is TRBV18 and J is TRBJ2-3; the D is unclear. The CDR3 extends over 13 amino acids. V lost 3 bases and J lost 2, with 6 bases in between. The V gene's germline CDR1 is KGHSH and CDR2 LQKENI.

The chain has TRBV6-5 and TRBJ1-3; D is possibly TRBD1 (5 bases). The CDR3 is 14 residues long. V gave up 6 bases and J gave up 2 bases, with 11 bases separating them. Germline-derived CDR1 and CDR2 are MNHEY and SVGAGI. For the CDR3, the DNA is TGTGCCAGCAGCCGGCCGGGGGCTGGAAACACCATATATTTT. Translation: CASSRPGAGNTIYF.

The chain has TRBV30 and TRBJ2-5, with D perhaps matching TRBD1 (5 bases). Germline-derived CDR1 and CDR2 are GTSNPN and SVGIG (reference sequence). The V end lost 0 bases, the J end lost 4 bases, and 15 bases lay between the germline ends. The CDR3 is made up of 15 amino acids. The CDR3 spells CAWSVRDRWGETQYF. CDR3 in DNA: TGTGCCTGGAGTGTACGAGACAGATGGGGAGAGACCCAGTACTTC.

The rearrangement uses TRBV7-7 and TRBJ2-2; tentatively, D is TRBD2 (5 bases). The CDR3 length is 14 residues. CDR1 is SSHAT and CDR2 is FNYEAQ in the germline V gene (reference sequence). V was trimmed by 1 base and J by 4 bases, leaving 7 bases between them. The CDR3 DNA reads as TGTGCCAGCAGCTTAGGGGGAGCCACCGGGGAGCTGTTTTTT. Translation gives CASSLGGATGELFF.

The rearrangement uses TRBV30 and TRBJ2-5, with D hard to call. Germline V gives CDR1 GTSNPN, CDR2 SVGIG (reference sequence). Trimming shortened V by 2 bases and J by 5 bases, and 6 bases separated the two germline ends. This CDR3 has 11 residues. In DNA, the CDR3 is TGTGCCTGGAGTACCATGGAGACCCAGTACTTC. Translation: CAWSTMETQYF. Combining the CDR3 with reference TRBV30 and TRBJ2-5 gives the whole variable domain SQTIHQWPATLVQPVGSPLSLECTVEGTSNPNLYWYRQAAGRGLQLLFYSVGIGQISSEVPQNLSASRPQDRQFILSSKKLLLSDSGFYLCAWSTMETQYFGPGTRLLVL.

The J gene is TRBJ2-7, the V gene TRBV27, with 11 bases identical to TRBD2. The CDR3 sequence is 16 residues long. After removal of 6 bases from V and 5 bases from J, the junction contained 12 bases not matched to a gene. Per germline, CDR1 MNHEY and CDR2 SMNVEV (reference sequence). This CDR3 reads CASSRRLAGQPNEQYF. In DNA form, the CDR3 reads TGTGCCAGCAGCCGACGACTAGCGGGGCAACCCAACGAGCAGTACTTC.

The genes are TRBV5-8 and TRBJ1-2; D is undetermined. The CDR3 runs 15 residues. Germline CDR1 SGHTS, CDR2 YDEGEE. Deletions cut 7 bases from V and 4 bases from J, with 20 bases between. CDR3 coding DNA: TGTGCCAGCGATCATTTTCCACGAAAGACCTATGGCTACACCTTC. It is translated as CASDHFPRKTYGYTF.

The chain links TRBV29-1 to TRBJ2-3, with TRBD2 identical over 9 bases. CDR3 length equals 16 residues. Germline CDR1 is SQVTM and CDR2 is ANQGSEA. V shed 4 bases and J 1 base; nucleotides not matched to a gene: 9. The CDR3, as DNA: TGCAGCGTTGTCGGACTAGCGCAGAGAGGCACAGATACGCAGTATTTT. It is translated as CSVVGLAQRGTDTQYF.

This sequence joins TRBV19 and TRBJ2-1, with 9 nucleotides matching TRBD2. After removal of 2 bases from V and 9 bases from J, the junction contained 17 bases not matched to a gene. The V gene's germline CDR1 is LNHDA and CDR2 SQIVND (reference sequence). The CDR3 is 18 amino acids. In DNA, the CDR3 is TGTGCCAGTAGTATAAACAGGGCTAGCGGGACCGGGGGGGTTGAGCAGTTCTTC. Residues: CASSINRASGTGGVEQFF.

The chain employs TRBV7-9 and TRBJ1-4; unclear D gene. Germline V CDR1 and CDR2: SEHNR, FQNEAQ (reference sequence). This CDR3 has 13 residues. Trimming cost V 1 base and J 5 bases, with 5 bases left between them. CDR3 sequence: CASSLEQNEKLFF. The CDR3 bases are TGTGCCAGCAGCTTAGAACAGAATGAAAAACTGTTTTTT.

J is TRBJ1-1 and V is TRBV18; D is undetermined. Trimming cost V 6 bases and J 1 base, with 9 bases left between them. The CDR3 spans 13 residues. The germline CDR1 and CDR2 sequences are KGHSH and LQKENI. The chain's CDR3 is CASSSGGNTEAFF. The CDR3 nucleotides are TGTGCCAGCTCGTCGGGCGGGAACACTGAAGCTTTCTTT. Full variable domain (outside the CDR3, taken from reference TRBV18 and TRBJ1-1): NAGVMQNPRHLVRRRGQEARLRCSPMKGHSHVYWYRQLPEEGLKFMVYLQKENIIDESGMPKERFSAEFPKEGPSILRIQQVVRGDSAAYFCASSSGGNTEAFFGQGTRLTVV.

This chain connects TRBV6-1 to TRBJ1-4; D gene unclear. This CDR3 spans 15 amino acids. V was clipped by 9 bases and J by 4 bases, with 18 bases between them. Germline V gene lookup returns CDR1 MNHNS and CDR2 SASEGT. CDR3 protein: CASEHLDADNEKLFF. The CDR3 region has the DNA TGTGCCAGTGAGCACTTGGACGCCGATAATGAAAAACTGTTTTTT.